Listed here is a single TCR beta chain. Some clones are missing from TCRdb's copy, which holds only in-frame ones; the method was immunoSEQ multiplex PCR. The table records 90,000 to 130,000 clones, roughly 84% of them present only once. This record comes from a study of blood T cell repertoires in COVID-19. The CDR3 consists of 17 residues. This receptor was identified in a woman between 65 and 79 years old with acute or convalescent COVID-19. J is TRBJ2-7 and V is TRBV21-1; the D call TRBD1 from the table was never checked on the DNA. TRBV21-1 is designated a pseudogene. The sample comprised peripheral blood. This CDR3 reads CASSKDYQGQGAYEQYF. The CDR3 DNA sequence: TGTGCCAGCAGCAAAGATTACCAGGGACAGGGGGCCTACGAGCAGTACTTC.